The 14 T cell receptor beta chains presented below share a single source sample, sequenced in a study of blood T cell repertoires in COVID-19 (dated by TCRdb to the early 2020s). The method behind the library was the immunoSEQ multiplex PCR assay. As stored in TCRdb, this immuneACCESS dataset retains in-frame rearrangements with V and J assigned. A fraction of the clones does not appear; measured against another copy, unresolved V genes explain less than half of the discrepancy, and the remainder lacks a known reason. A total of 150,000 to 200,000 clones appear in this sample, around 80% of them only once. Roughly 19% of the sample is in the top ten clones. The sequencing input was peripheral blood. Source of these receptors: a woman older than 75 with acute or convalescent COVID-19.

The chain recombines TRBV14 with TRBJ1-1; 8 bases are a match to TRBD1. CDR3 length: 17 residues. V trimming: 3 bases; J trimming: 1 base; junction bases outside the gene matches: 10. Looked up from germline, CDR1 is SGHDN and CDR2 is FVKESK. The CDR3: CASSQNRTGSRNTEAFF. CDR3 coding DNA: TGTGCCAGCAGCCAGAACAGGACAGGGAGTCGGAACACTGAAGCTTTCTTT.

The gene calls are TRBV14 and TRBJ2-1; TRBD2 matches 16 bases. J lost 1 base, V lost 5 bases, and 11 bases had no gene match. The CDR3 sequence is 20 residues long. Germline CDR1 reads SGHDN; CDR2 reads FVKESK. The CDR3 protein is CASSIRPGLAGGVSYNEQFF. CDR3 sequence (DNA): TGTGCCAGCAGCATCCGACCGGGACTAGCGGGGGGGGTTTCCTACAATGAGCAGTTCTTC.

This chain joins TRBV3-1 (or the pseudogene TRBV3-2) and TRBJ1-6; 7 bases agree with TRBD1. CDR1 LGHDT and CDR2 YNNKEL come from the germline V gene (reference sequence). This CDR3 has 14 residues. Trimming removed 4 bases from V and 9 bases from J; junction bases left unmatched: 6. CDR3 loop: CASSPDRDSSPLHF. The CDR3 coding sequence is TGTGCCAGCAGCCCAGACAGGGACAGTTCACCCCTCCACTTT.

This clone has only a few counts. This sequence joins TRBV5-8 and TRBJ1-2, with 7 bases aligning to TRBD1. The CDR3 totals 14 residues. J was trimmed by 3 bases and V by 4 bases; bases with no gene match: 6. Germline assignment: CDR1 SGHTS and CDR2 YDEGEE. The CDR3 DNA reads TGTGCCAGCAGCGCGTACCAGGGGGACTATGGCTACACCTTC. It translates to CASSAYQGDYGYTF.

The V gene is TRBV10-1, the J gene TRBJ1-3; no firm D call. V was cut by 3 bases and J by 5 bases, with 8 bases left in between. The germline V gene has CDR1 WNHNN and CDR2 SYGVQD (reference sequence). CDR3 length equals 13 residues. The CDR3 loop reads CASSDPERNTIYF. As DNA, the CDR3 is TGCGCCAGCAGTGACCCCGAGAGAAACACCATATATTTT.

This clone was detected only once. The chain recombines TRBV3-1 (or the pseudogene TRBV3-2) with TRBJ1-6; TRBD1 matches 10 bases. The CDR3 totals 19 residues. Per the germline V gene, CDR1 is LGHDT and CDR2 is YNNKEL (reference sequence). V shed 3 bases and J 9 bases; nucleotides not matched to a gene: 17. The CDR3 spells CASSHRDRGPLSVGSPLHF. Written as DNA, the CDR3 is TGTGCCAGCAGCCACCGGGACAGGGGCCCCCTCTCTGTCGGTTCACCCCTCCACTTT.

This chain connects TRBV7-9 to TRBJ2-6; D perhaps matches TRBD2 (5 bases). The V gene's germline CDR1 is SEHNR and CDR2 FQNEAQ (reference sequence). Trimming stripped 0 bases from V and 0 bases from J, with 6 bases between. CDR3 length: 16 amino acids. CDR3 sequence: CASSLAGSSGANVLTF. The CDR3 DNA is TGTGCCAGCAGCTTAGCGGGGAGCTCTGGGGCCAACGTCCTGACTTTC.

Notes on this clone: A much larger clone is a single base away; this may be a read error. This chain links TRBV7-9 with TRBJ1-5, with 7 bases fitting TRBD1. The CDR3 consists of 14 residues. With V trimmed by 4 bases and J by 1 base, 1 base remained unmatched. CDR1 and CDR2 (germline): SEHNR, FQNEAQ (reference sequence). The CDR3 protein is CASSSGQSNQPQHF. The CDR3 nucleotides read TGTGCCAGCAGCTCGGGACAGAGCAATCAGCCCCAGCATTTT.

V gene TRBV28 combines with J gene TRBJ2-7, with a possible D match to TRBD1 (5 bases). Germline lookup yields CDR1 MDHEN and CDR2 SYDVKM. The V end lost 8 bases, the J end lost 4 bases, and 21 bases lay between the germline ends. The length of the CDR3 is 15 residues. CDR3 sequence reads: CASQIGVGLMYEQYF. CDR3 coding DNA: TGTGCCAGCCAAATAGGGGTAGGGTTGATGTACGAGCAGTACTTC.

The chain recombines TRBV9 with TRBJ1-2; D not resolved. CDR1 SGDLS and CDR2 YYNGEE come from the germline V gene. The CDR3 consists of 13 residues. V was trimmed by 0 bases and J by 2 bases, leaving 5 bases between them. CDR3 loop: CASSVGGNYGYTF. The CDR3 region has the DNA TGTGCCAGCAGCGTAGGAGGGAACTATGGCTACACCTTC.

The CDR3, as DNA: TGTGCCAGCAAGGGGTTGGCCTACGAGCAGTACTTC. Its protein is CASKGLAYEQYF. The chain has TRBV2 and TRBJ2-7; weak D call: TRBD1 (5 bases). From germline, CDR1 is SNHLY and CDR2 FYNNEI. This CDR3 region has 12 residues. The germline V and J ends were trimmed by 7 bases and 2 bases, with 9 bases remaining between them.

This chain joins TRBV2 and TRBJ2-3; possibly TRBD1 for D (6 bases). The CDR3 covers 13 residues. Germline V gene data show CDR1 as SNHLY and CDR2 as FYNNEI. V was trimmed by 6 bases and J by 6 bases, leaving 13 bases between them. DNA for the CDR3: TGTGCCAGCAGGGGACAAGTTTGGGATACGCAGTATTTT. Amino acids: CASRGQVWDTQYF.

This rearrangement joins TRBV7-2 to TRBJ1-3, with D perhaps matching TRBD1 (5 bases). The CDR3 extends over 13 amino acids. Per germline, CDR1 SGHTA and CDR2 FQGNSA. V shed 8 bases and J shed 2 bases, with 10 bases lying between them. The CDR3 region has the DNA TGTGCCAGCGGGGGGGTCCCTGGAAACACCATATATTTT. Residues: CASGGVPGNTIYF.

The rearrangement joins TRBV5-4 to TRBJ2-1; TRBD1 is a possible D gene (6 bases). CDR1 and CDR2 (germline): SGHNT, YYREEE (reference sequence). Trimming removed 4 bases from V and 2 bases from J, with 13 bases in between. This CDR3 has 15 residues. CDR3 sequence reads: CASSMDSQTYNEQFF. CDR3 nucleotides: TGTGCCAGCAGCATGGACAGCCAAACCTACAATGAGCAGTTCTTC.